The source of this T cell receptor (beta chain) is a study of cytomegalovirus exposure and HLA in healthy donors. Study-level information: Earlier results showed almost 120 million unique TCR beta sequences derived from approximately 170 million T cells. The study's findings and limits: Across all donors, roughly uniform sequencing depth was an assumption of the presence/absence analyses. The authors later linked a missense DCLRE1C variant to TCR beta V- and J-gene trimming. Another analysis was done later, and it associated approximately 18,000 TCR beta sequences with HLA alleles at 0.05 false discovery rate.

The CDR3 is 16 amino acids. The V gene end was trimmed by 3 bases and the J gene end by 4 bases; junction bases not matched to a gene: 7. CDR1 is SGHVS and CDR2 is FNYEAQ in the germline V gene. The PCR was carried out with 60 Vbeta primers and 13 Jbeta primers. The repertoire was sequenced with immunoSEQ multiplex PCR; TCRdb's copy has only in-frame clones and lacks some. This table holds roughly 120,000 clones, less than 70% found once. As to this clone: The antigen is unknown.

The sample was PBMCs. The receptor was derived from a woman aged 70 to 79 in good health and CMV-seropositive. The chain links TRBV7-6 to TRBJ1-4; TRBD1 matches 8 bases. CDR3 sequence (DNA): TGTGCCAGCAGCTTTACTCCGGGACAGGTTAATGAAAAACTGTTTTTT. Translation: CASSFTPGQVNEKLFF.